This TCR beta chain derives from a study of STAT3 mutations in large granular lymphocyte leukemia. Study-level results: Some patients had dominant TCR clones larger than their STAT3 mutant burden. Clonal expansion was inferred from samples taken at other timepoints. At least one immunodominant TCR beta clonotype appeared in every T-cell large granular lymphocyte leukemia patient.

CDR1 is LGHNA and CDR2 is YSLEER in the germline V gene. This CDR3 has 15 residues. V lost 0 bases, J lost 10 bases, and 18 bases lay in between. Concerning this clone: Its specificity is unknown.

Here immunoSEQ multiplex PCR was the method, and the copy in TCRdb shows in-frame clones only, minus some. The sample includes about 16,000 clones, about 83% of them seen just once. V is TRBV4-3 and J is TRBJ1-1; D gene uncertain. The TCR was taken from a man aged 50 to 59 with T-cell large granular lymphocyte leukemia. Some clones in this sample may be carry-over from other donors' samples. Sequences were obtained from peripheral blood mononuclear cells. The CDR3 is CASSQENHPGEAAFF. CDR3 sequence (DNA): TGCGCCAGCAGCCAAGAAAATCACCCCGGTGAGGCAGCTTTCTTT.